The clone carrying this T cell receptor beta chain has ten or more counts. This sample was included in a study of T-cell reconstitution after alpha-beta-depleted transplantation in children. Trimming stripped 8 bases from V and 6 bases from J, with 20 bases between. In germline, CDR1 is MNHEY, CDR2 SMNVEV (reference sequence). This CDR3 spans 15 amino acids. The library targeted TCRbeta and was prepared with unique molecular identifiers. TCRdb re-analysed the PCR reads in MiXCR, keeping a single row per CDR3 protein. The repertoire holds a few hundred thousand distinct CDR3 sequences, 9.7% seen once, with roughly 5.1% in the top ten.

The gene calls are TRBV27 and TRBJ2-1; D may be TRBD1 or TRBD2 (5 bases each). The sequence came from a human donor who donated a stem cell graft to a child with SCID. The sample consisted of PBMCs from the stem cell graft donor, taken from the stem cell graft. CDR3 protein: CASGANSGRLNEQFF. CDR3 coding DNA: TGTGCCAGCGGGGCCAACTCGGGACGCCTCAATGAGCAGTTCTTC.